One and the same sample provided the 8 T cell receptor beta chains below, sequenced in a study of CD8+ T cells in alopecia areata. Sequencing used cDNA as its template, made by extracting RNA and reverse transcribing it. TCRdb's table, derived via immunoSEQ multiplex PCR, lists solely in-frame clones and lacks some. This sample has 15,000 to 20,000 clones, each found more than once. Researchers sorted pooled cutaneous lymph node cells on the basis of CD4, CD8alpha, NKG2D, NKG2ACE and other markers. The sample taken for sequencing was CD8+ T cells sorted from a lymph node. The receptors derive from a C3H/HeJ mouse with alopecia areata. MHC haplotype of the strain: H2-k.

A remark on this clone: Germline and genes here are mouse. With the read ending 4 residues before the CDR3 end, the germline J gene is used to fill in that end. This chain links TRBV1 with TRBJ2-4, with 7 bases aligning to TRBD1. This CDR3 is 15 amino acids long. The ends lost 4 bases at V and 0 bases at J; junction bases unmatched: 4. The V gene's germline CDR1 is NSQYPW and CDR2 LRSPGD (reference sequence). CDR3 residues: CTCSVPGQSQNTLYF. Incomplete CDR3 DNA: TGCACCTGCAGTGTGCCGGGACAGAGTCAAAAC.

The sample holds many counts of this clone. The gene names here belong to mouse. CDR3 DNA, as far as it was read: TGTGCCAGCAGTAGGAGGGGGGCGCAAAACCAAGAC. This sequence encodes CASSRRGAQNQD. The entire CDR3 is CASSRRGAQNQDTQYF. The chain links TRBV19 to TRBJ2-5; a weak D match, TRBD2 (7 bases). The read gets to within 4 residues of the CDR3 end, and the germline J gene fills in the rest. The CDR3 runs to 16 residues. V was cut by 3 bases and J by 0 bases, with 14 bases left in between. The V gene's germline CDR1 is FNHDT and CDR2 SITEND (reference sequence).

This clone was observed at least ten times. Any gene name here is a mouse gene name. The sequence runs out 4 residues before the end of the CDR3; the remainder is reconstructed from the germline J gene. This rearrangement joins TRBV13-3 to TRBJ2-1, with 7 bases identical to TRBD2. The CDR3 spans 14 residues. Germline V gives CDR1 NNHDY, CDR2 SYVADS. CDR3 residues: CASSDLTGTAEQFF. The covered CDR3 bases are TGTGCCAGCAGTGATCTGACTGGGACGGCT.

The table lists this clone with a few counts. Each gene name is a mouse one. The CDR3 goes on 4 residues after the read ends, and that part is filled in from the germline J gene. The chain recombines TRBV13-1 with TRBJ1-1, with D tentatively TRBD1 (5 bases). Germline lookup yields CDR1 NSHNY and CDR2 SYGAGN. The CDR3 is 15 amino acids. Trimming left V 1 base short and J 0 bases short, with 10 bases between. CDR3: CASSDRGGENTEVFF. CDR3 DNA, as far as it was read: TGTGCCAGCAGTGATCGTGGAGGGGAGAACACA.

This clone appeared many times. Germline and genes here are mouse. The covered CDR3 bases are TGCACCTGCAGTGCCCTCGGGACAGGGAGA. Its protein product is CTCSALGTGR. The full CDR3 sequence reads CTCSALGTGREVFF. The chain recombines TRBV1 with TRBJ1-1, with 9 bases that match TRBD1. Read coverage stops 4 residues before the CDR3 terminus; the germline J gene supplies the remainder. Germline V gives CDR1 NSQYPW, CDR2 LRSPGD (reference sequence). The CDR3 is 14 residues long.

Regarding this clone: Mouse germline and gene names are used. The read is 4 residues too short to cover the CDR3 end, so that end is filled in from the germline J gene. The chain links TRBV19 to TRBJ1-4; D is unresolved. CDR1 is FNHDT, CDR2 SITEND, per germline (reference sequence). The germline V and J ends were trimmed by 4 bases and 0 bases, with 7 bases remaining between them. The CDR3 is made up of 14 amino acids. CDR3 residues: CASSSSLSNERLFF. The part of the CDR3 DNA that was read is TGTGCCAGCAGTTCAAGTCTTTCCAACGAA.

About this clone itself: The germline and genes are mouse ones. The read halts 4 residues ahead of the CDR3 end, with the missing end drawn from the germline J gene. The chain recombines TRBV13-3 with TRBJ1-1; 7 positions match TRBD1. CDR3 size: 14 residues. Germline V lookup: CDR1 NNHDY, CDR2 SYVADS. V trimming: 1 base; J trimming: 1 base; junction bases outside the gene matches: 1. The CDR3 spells CASSDPGGNTEVFF. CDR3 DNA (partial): TGTGCCAGCAGTGATCCAGGGGGGAACACA.

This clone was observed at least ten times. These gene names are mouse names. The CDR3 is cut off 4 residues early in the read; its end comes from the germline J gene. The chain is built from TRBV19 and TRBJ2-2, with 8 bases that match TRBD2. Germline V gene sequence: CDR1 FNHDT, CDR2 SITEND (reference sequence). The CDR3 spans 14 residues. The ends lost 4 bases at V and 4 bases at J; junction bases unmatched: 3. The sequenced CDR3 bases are TGTGCCAGCAGTCCCGGGACTGGCACCGGG. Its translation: CASSPGTGTG. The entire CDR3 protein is CASSPGTGTGQLYF.